This T cell receptor (beta chain) is drawn from a study of radiation and T cells in renal cell carcinoma. For the study at large: Nephrectomy followed 15 Gy stereotactic body radiation by 4 weeks.

Produced via immunoSEQ multiplex PCR; TCRdb's table is partial and in-frame only. The table includes about 49,000 clones, more than 80% detected once. This clone was found once. Its antigen remains unknown. Notes on the study in general: From baseline, blood top tumor clonotypes peaked at 2 weeks post-radiation.

Germline V lookup: CDR1 SGHDN, CDR2 FVKESK. This CDR3 spans 16 amino acids. V was pared by 0 bases and J by 4 bases, with 13 bases between. Specified time point: blood 2 weeks post-SBRT. Treatment noted: 15 Gy SBRT to primary tumor, nephrectomy 4 weeks later. V is TRBV14 and J is TRBJ2-1; D ambiguous. Material: blood, obtained from a patient whose treatment included radiotherapy and nephrectomy. The sequence came from a woman aged 70-85 years with renal cell carcinoma. For the CDR3, the DNA is TGTGCCAGCAGCCAAGACTCGCAAAGCACGTACAATGAGCAGTTCTTC. Its protein is CASSQDSQSTYNEQFF.